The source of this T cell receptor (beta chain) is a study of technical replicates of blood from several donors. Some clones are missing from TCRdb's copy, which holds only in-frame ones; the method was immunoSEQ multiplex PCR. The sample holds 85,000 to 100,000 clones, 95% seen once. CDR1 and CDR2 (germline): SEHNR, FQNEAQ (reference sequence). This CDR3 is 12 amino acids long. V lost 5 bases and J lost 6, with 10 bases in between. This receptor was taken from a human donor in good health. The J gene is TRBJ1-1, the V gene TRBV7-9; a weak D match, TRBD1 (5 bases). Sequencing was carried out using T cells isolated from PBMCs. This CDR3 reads CASSLLTAEAFF. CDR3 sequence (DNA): TGTGCCAGCAGCCTCCTGACAGCTGAAGCTTTCTTT.